A single T cell receptor beta chain is shown here with its context. It was into CD45RA+ naive and CD45RA-negative memory subsets that the CD4+ cells were split. Assay used: immunoSEQ multiplex PCR; TCRdb lists only in-frame clones, some missing. The sample includes about 1.5 million clones, 95% to 99% of them seen just once. This record comes from a study of shared clonotypes between healthy human individuals. About the research overall: Three plates were used per donor for CD4 naive, three for CD4 memory, two for CD8 naive and one for CD8 memory.

V dropped 0 bases and J dropped 0 bases, with 15 bases sitting between them. This CDR3 has 18 amino acids. The TCR sequence derives from a man aged 25-45 years in good health. The sequencing sample was made of naive CD4+ T cells sorted from blood. Subset of the sample: CD45RA+ positively selected. The chain has TRBV23-1 and TRBJ1-3; D is possibly TRBD1 (5 bases). TRBV23-1 is annotated as an ORF whose role is uncertain. The CDR3, as DNA: TGCGCCAGCAGTCAATCGGGCTCGGGGCAGGGCTCTGGAAACACCATATATTTT. It codes for CASSQSGSGQGSGNTIYF.